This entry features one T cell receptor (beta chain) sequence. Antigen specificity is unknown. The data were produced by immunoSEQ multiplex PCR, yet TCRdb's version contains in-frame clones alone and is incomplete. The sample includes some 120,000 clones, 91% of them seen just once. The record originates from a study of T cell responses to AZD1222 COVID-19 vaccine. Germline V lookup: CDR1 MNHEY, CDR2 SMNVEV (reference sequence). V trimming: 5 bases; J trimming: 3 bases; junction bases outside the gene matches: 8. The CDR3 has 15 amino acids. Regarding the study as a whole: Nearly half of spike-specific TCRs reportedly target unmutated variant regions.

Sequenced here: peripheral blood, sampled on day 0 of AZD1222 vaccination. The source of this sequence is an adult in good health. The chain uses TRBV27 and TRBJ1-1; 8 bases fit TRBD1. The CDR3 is CASSPRGQGHTEAFF. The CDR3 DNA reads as TGTGCCAGCAGTCCCAGGGGGCAAGGGCACACTGAAGCTTTCTTT.